The rows below give T cell receptor beta chains drawn from one sample of a study of blood T cell repertoires in COVID-19. Here immunoSEQ multiplex PCR was the method, and the copy in TCRdb shows in-frame clones only, minus some. Among about 70,000 clones, 86% were seen once, and the ten largest hold about an eighth. The sample comprised peripheral blood. The receptor set was obtained from a woman aged 60 to 75 with acute or convalescent COVID-19. Each CDR3 is given with its conserved first and last residue. Each record gives: D gene, J gene, CDR3 length, V gene, clone size, CDR3 protein, CDR3 DNA. The D gene is left open where the match is weak. Only part of the rows carry a size: once, few, many, or a class if the clone is expanded.

d_gene: -; j_gene: TRBJ2-1; len: 15; v_gene: TRBV25-1; abundance: -; CDR3aa: CASGPRGSLGNEQFF; CDR3nt: TGTGCCAGCGGACCCAGGGGCTCCCTGGGCAATGAGCAGTTCTTC
d_gene: -; j_gene: TRBJ2-3; len: 17; v_gene: TRBV11-2; abundance: -; CDR3aa: CASSRRAIDGPLDTQYF; CDR3nt: TGTGCCAGCAGTCGGCGGGCAATCGATGGCCCTTTGGATACGCAGTATTTT
d_gene: -; j_gene: TRBJ2-7; len: 14; v_gene: TRBV30; abundance: -; CDR3aa: CAWRKRDNSYEQYF; CDR3nt: TGTGCCTGGAGAAAGCGGGACAACTCCTACGAGCAGTACTTC
d_gene: -; j_gene: TRBJ1-1; len: 16; v_gene: TRBV2; abundance: -; CDR3aa: CASSDQGFIRNTEAFF; CDR3nt: TGTGCCAGCAGTGACCAGGGTTTTATTAGGAACACTGAAGCTTTCTTT
d_gene: TRBD1; j_gene: TRBJ2-3; len: 15; v_gene: TRBV10-3; abundance: -; CDR3aa: CAINGQGASTDTQYF; CDR3nt: TGTGCCATCAACGGACAGGGGGCTAGCACAGATACGCAGTATTTT
d_gene: -; j_gene: TRBJ1-6; len: 18; v_gene: TRBV5-6; abundance: -; CDR3aa: CASSLAGQAGPGNSPLHF; CDR3nt: TGTGCCAGCAGCTTGGCCGGGCAGGCGGGTCCGGGGAATTCACCCCTCCACTTT
d_gene: -; j_gene: TRBJ1-1; len: 14; v_gene: TRBV6-6; abundance: once; CDR3aa: CASSYSGGGTEAFF; CDR3nt: TGTGCCAGCAGTTACTCGGGCGGGGGCACTGAAGCTTTCTTT
d_gene: -; j_gene: TRBJ2-3; len: 11; v_gene: TRBV20-1; abundance: -; CDR3aa: CSAPRTDTQYF; CDR3nt: TGCAGTGCCCCCAGGACAGATACGCAGTATTTT
d_gene: TRBD2; j_gene: TRBJ2-3; len: 18; v_gene: TRBV5-5; abundance: -; CDR3aa: CASSLFYVGGGGTDTQYF; CDR3nt: TGTGCCAGCAGCTTATTTTATGTCGGCGGGGGGGGCACAGATACGCAGTATTTT
d_gene: -; j_gene: TRBJ1-1; len: 13; v_gene: TRBV13; abundance: -; CDR3aa: CATMDGGNTEAFF; CDR3nt: TGTGCCACCATGGACGGGGGGAACACTGAAGCTTTCTTT
d_gene: TRBD2; j_gene: TRBJ2-7; len: 15; v_gene: TRBV10-3; abundance: -; CDR3aa: CAISEPSGVLWEQYF; CDR3nt: TGTGCCATCAGTGAGCCTAGCGGGGTCCTCTGGGAGCAGTACTTC
d_gene: TRBD1; j_gene: TRBJ2-2; len: 16; v_gene: TRBV5-1; abundance: -; CDR3aa: CASSLAGQGNTGELFF; CDR3nt: TGCGCCAGCAGCTTGGCTGGACAGGGTAACACCGGGGAGCTGTTTTTT
d_gene: TRBD1; j_gene: TRBJ2-3; len: 17; v_gene: TRBV3-1/TRBV3-2; abundance: -; CDR3aa: CASSHRTGVEGTDTQYF; CDR3nt: TGTGCCAGCAGCCACAGGACAGGGGTGGAGGGCACAGATACGCAGTATTTT
d_gene: -; j_gene: TRBJ1-5; len: 16; v_gene: TRBV7-2; abundance: -; CDR3aa: CASSLGGWNNNQPQHF; CDR3nt: TGTGCCTCCTCCCTTGGGGGGTGGAATAACAATCAGCCCCAGCATTTT
d_gene: -; j_gene: TRBJ1-1; len: 16; v_gene: TRBV14; abundance: -; CDR3aa: CASSIRTGGMNTEAFF; CDR3nt: TGTGCCAGCAGCATCCGGACGGGGGGCATGAACACTGAAGCTTTCTTT
d_gene: TRBD1; j_gene: TRBJ1-1; len: 15; v_gene: TRBV6-1; abundance: -; CDR3aa: CASSEAGQASTVAFF; CDR3nt: TGTGCCAGCAGTGAAGCCGGACAGGCCTCCACGGTGGCTTTCTTT
d_gene: -; j_gene: TRBJ1-1; len: 14; v_gene: TRBV9; abundance: -; CDR3aa: CASSVGAGSTEAFF; CDR3nt: TGTGCCAGCAGCGTAGGGGCGGGGTCCACTGAAGCTTTCTTT
d_gene: -; j_gene: TRBJ1-5; len: 14; v_gene: TRBV6-2/TRBV6-3; abundance: -; CDR3aa: CASSYGPGGQPQHF; CDR3nt: TGTGCCAGCAGTTACGGCCCGGGAGGACAGCCCCAGCATTTT
d_gene: TRBD1; j_gene: TRBJ2-5; len: 13; v_gene: TRBV7-9; abundance: -; CDR3aa: CASSDRGRETQYF; CDR3nt: TGTGCCAGCAGCGACAGGGGGCGAGAGACCCAGTACTTC
d_gene: -; j_gene: TRBJ2-7; len: 13; v_gene: TRBV28; abundance: -; CDR3aa: CASSSPPSYEQYF; CDR3nt: TGTGCCAGCAGTTCGCCCCCCAGCTACGAGCAGTACTTC
d_gene: TRBD2; j_gene: TRBJ2-3; len: 14; v_gene: TRBV7-2; abundance: once; CDR3aa: CASSSRGAVDTQYF; CDR3nt: TGTGCCAGCAGCTCGCGGGGGGCAGTAGATACGCAGTATTTT
d_gene: -; j_gene: TRBJ1-1; len: 15; v_gene: TRBV15; abundance: -; CDR3aa: CATSREGGGQTEAFF; CDR3nt: TGTGCCACCAGCAGGGAAGGGGGGGGCCAAACTGAAGCTTTCTTT
d_gene: -; j_gene: TRBJ2-1; len: 16; v_gene: TRBV5-1; abundance: -; CDR3aa: CASSLEQAVSYNEQFF; CDR3nt: TGCGCCAGCAGCTTGGAACAGGCTGTCTCCTACAATGAGCAGTTCTTC
d_gene: -; j_gene: TRBJ2-3; len: 14; v_gene: TRBV19; abundance: few; CDR3aa: CASSRAGFTDTQYF; CDR3nt: TGTGCCAGTAGTAGGGCAGGATTCACAGATACGCAGTATTTT
d_gene: TRBD1; j_gene: TRBJ1-1; len: 14; v_gene: TRBV13; abundance: medium-sized; CDR3aa: CASSQGDRRNEAFF; CDR3nt: TGTGCCAGCAGCCAGGGGGACAGGAGAAATGAAGCTTTCTTT
d_gene: -; j_gene: TRBJ2-2; len: 16; v_gene: TRBV21-1; abundance: -; CDR3aa: CASSKARTGGAGELFF; CDR3nt: TGTGCCAGCAGCAAAGCCCGAACGGGGGGGGCCGGGGAGCTGTTTTTT
d_gene: TRBD2; j_gene: TRBJ2-6; len: 19; v_gene: TRBV20-1; abundance: -; CDR3aa: CSASPRPSGGASGANVLTF; CDR3nt: TGCAGTGCTAGTCCCCGGCCTAGCGGGGGGGCATCTGGGGCCAACGTCCTGACTTTC
d_gene: TRBD2; j_gene: TRBJ2-5; len: 17; v_gene: TRBV7-9; abundance: -; CDR3aa: CASSPGTSGGPLETQYF; CDR3nt: TGTGCCAGCAGCCCCGGGACTAGCGGGGGGCCGTTGGAGACCCAGTACTTC
d_gene: TRBD1; j_gene: TRBJ2-7; len: 14; v_gene: TRBV19; abundance: -; CDR3aa: CASSPGTGGYEQYF; CDR3nt: TGTGCCAGTAGTCCCGGGACAGGGGGCTACGAGCAGTACTTC
d_gene: TRBD1; j_gene: TRBJ1-4; len: 13; v_gene: TRBV30; abundance: -; CDR3aa: CAWSDRVGEKLFF; CDR3nt: TGTGCCTGGAGCGACAGGGTGGGTGAAAAACTGTTTTTT
d_gene: -; j_gene: TRBJ1-1; len: 14; v_gene: TRBV2; abundance: -; CDR3aa: CASSGSRGNTEAFF; CDR3nt: TGTGCCAGCAGTGGCTCCAGGGGGAACACTGAAGCTTTCTTT
d_gene: TRBD2; j_gene: TRBJ2-5; len: 16; v_gene: TRBV5-8; abundance: -; CDR3aa: CASSLAQRGALETQYF; CDR3nt: TGTGCCAGCAGCTTGGCACAGCGGGGGGCTCTAGAGACCCAGTACTTC
d_gene: -; j_gene: TRBJ2-6; len: 14; v_gene: TRBV3-1/TRBV3-2; abundance: -; CDR3aa: CASTTTSGANVLTF; CDR3nt: TGTGCCAGCACCACTACGTCTGGGGCCAACGTCCTGACTTTC
d_gene: -; j_gene: TRBJ1-2; len: 14; v_gene: TRBV3-1/TRBV3-2; abundance: once; CDR3aa: CASSLRGANYGYTF; CDR3nt: TGTGCCAGCAGCCTCCGGGGGGCTAACTATGGCTACACCTTC
d_gene: TRBD1; j_gene: TRBJ2-5; len: 17; v_gene: TRBV5-6; abundance: -; CDR3aa: CASSSYRRDRGQETQYF; CDR3nt: TGTGCCAGCAGCTCGTACCGTCGGGACAGGGGACAAGAGACCCAGTACTTC
d_gene: -; j_gene: TRBJ1-1; len: 13; v_gene: TRBV5-1; abundance: -; CDR3aa: CASSVEGRAEAFF; CDR3nt: TGCGCCAGCAGCGTGGAGGGCAGGGCTGAAGCTTTCTTT
d_gene: -; j_gene: TRBJ2-2; len: 17; v_gene: TRBV5-6; abundance: -; CDR3aa: CASSSGLASANTGELFF; CDR3nt: TGTGCCAGCAGCTCTGGGTTAGCTTCCGCGAACACCGGGGAGCTGTTTTTT
d_gene: TRBD1; j_gene: TRBJ1-4; len: 15; v_gene: TRBV5-4; abundance: -; CDR3aa: CASSRTRGVDEKLFF; CDR3nt: TGTGCCAGCAGTCGGACCAGGGGGGTCGATGAAAAACTGTTTTTT
d_gene: -; j_gene: TRBJ2-3; len: 12; v_gene: TRBV5-4; abundance: many; CDR3aa: CASSLVRNTQYF; CDR3nt: TGTGCCAGCAGCTTGGTGCGGAATACGCAGTATTTT
d_gene: -; j_gene: TRBJ1-5; len: 14; v_gene: TRBV2; abundance: -; CDR3aa: CASSEQGLGQPQHF; CDR3nt: TGTGCCAGCAGTGAACAGGGGCTCGGCCAGCCCCAGCATTTT
d_gene: TRBD1; j_gene: TRBJ1-6; len: 19; v_gene: TRBV5-7; abundance: -; CDR3aa: CASSTGQGAVSSYNSPLHF; CDR3nt: TGTGCCAGCAGCACTGGACAGGGGGCGGTCAGCTCCTATAATTCACCCCTCCACTTT
d_gene: -; j_gene: TRBJ2-5; len: 13; v_gene: TRBV12-3/TRBV12-4; abundance: -; CDR3aa: CASSFNQEETQYF; CDR3nt: TGTGCCAGCAGTTTTAACCAGGAAGAGACCCAGTACTTC
d_gene: TRBD2; j_gene: TRBJ2-2; len: 16; v_gene: TRBV6-2/TRBV6-3; abundance: -; CDR3aa: CASSWRAGGLTGELFF; CDR3nt: TGTGCCAGCAGTTGGAGAGCGGGGGGCCTAACCGGGGAGCTGTTTTTT
d_gene: -; j_gene: TRBJ2-3; len: 15; v_gene: TRBV6-2/TRBV6-3; abundance: -; CDR3aa: CASSYLGQRTDTQYF; CDR3nt: TGTGCCAGCAGTTACCTTGGACAGAGGACAGATACGCAGTATTTT